This entry lists 13 T cell receptor beta chains sequenced from one sample in a study of blood T cell repertoires in COVID-19. Generated by immunoSEQ multiplex PCR, the TCRdb table keeps only in-frame clones and is missing some. The sample carries about 390,000 clones, more than 75% recorded once. Sequencing used PBMCs or T cells enriched from blood (not recorded which). These receptors all stem from a woman aged 50 to 60 who had recovered from COVID-19.

V usage is TRBV9 and J usage is TRBJ2-7, with 9 positions matching TRBD1. Germline values: CDR1 SGDLS, CDR2 YYNGEE. The junction had 4 bases not matched to a gene; V was cut back by 3 bases and J by 0 bases. The CDR3 length is 15 residues. The CDR3 sequence: CASSATGGGSYEQYF. For the CDR3, the DNA is TGTGCCAGCAGCGCGACAGGGGGAGGCTCCTACGAGCAGTACTTC.

This clone showed up just once. The V call is TRBV5-1, the J call TRBJ2-5, with unresolved D. Germline CDR1 is SGHRS and CDR2 is YFSETQ. The V and J ends lost 2 bases and 5 bases respectively, with 13 bases between them. The CDR3 is 14 amino acids. The CDR3 sequence is CASSFSSGSETQYF. CDR3 nucleotides: TGCGCCAGCAGCTTTTCCTCCGGTTCGGAGACCCAGTACTTC.

The gene calls are TRBV27 and TRBJ2-1, with D maybe TRBD1 (6 bases). V was pared by 6 bases and J by 1 base, with 7 bases between. Germline CDR1 and CDR2: MNHEY and SMNVEV (reference sequence). CDR3 size: 13 residues. CDR3 DNA: TGTGCCAGCAGGGACAGATCCTACAATGAGCAGTTCTTC. Residues: CASRDRSYNEQFF.

This sequence joins TRBV2 and TRBJ1-2; tentative D call: TRBD1 (5 bases). The germline CDR1 and CDR2 sequences are SNHLY and FYNNEI. V was pared by 4 bases and J by 0 bases, with 12 bases between. The CDR3 length is 15 residues. The CDR3: CASSVGHLANYGYTF. CDR3 DNA sequence: TGTGCCAGCAGTGTAGGACACCTGGCTAACTATGGCTACACCTTC. Variable domain in full (rest from reference TRBV2 and TRBJ1-2): EPEVTQTPSHQVTQMGQEVILRCVPISNHLYFYWYRQILGQKVEFLVSFYNNEISEKSEIFDDQFSVERPDGSNFTLKIRSTKLEDSAMYFCASSVGHLANYGYTFGSGTRLTVV.

CDR3 nucleotides: TGCAGCGTCGCCCGTGGGAGCGGGGCCTACGAGCAGTACTTC. Residues: CSVARGSGAYEQYF. J is TRBJ2-7 and V is TRBV29-1, with 7 bases fitting TRBD2. The V and J ends lost 6 bases and 2 bases, in that order; junction bases with no gene match: 10. Looked up from germline, CDR1 is SQVTM and CDR2 is ANQGSEA. The CDR3 is 14 residues long.

The chain employs TRBV5-1 and TRBJ1-3; TRBD1 matches at 11 bases. The CDR3 is 16 amino acids. In germline, CDR1 is SGHRS, CDR2 YFSETQ. J was trimmed by 3 bases and V by 4 bases; bases with no gene match: 6. The CDR3 sequence: CASSTGQGVVGNTIYF. The CDR3 DNA follows: TGCGCCAGCAGCACGGGACAGGGGGTTGTTGGAAACACCATATATTTT.

This chain uses TRBV15 with TRBJ1-2; the D gene is possibly TRBD1 (5 bases). The CDR3 length is 15 residues. The V gene lost 1 base and the J gene lost 3 bases, with 12 bases spanning the gap. Germline V gene lookup returns CDR1 LNHNV and CDR2 YYDKDF (reference sequence). CDR3 nucleotide sequence: TGTGCCACCAGCAGAGCCAATACGGGGGACTATGGCTACACCTTC. It specifies CATSRANTGDYGYTF.

CDR3 in DNA: TGTGCCGGGGGGGCTAGCAATCAGCCCCAGCATTTT. Translating it yields CAGGASNQPQHF. The chain is built from TRBV30 and TRBJ1-5; TRBD1 is a possible D gene (6 bases). The CDR3 spans 12 residues. V was trimmed by 8 bases and J by 0 bases, leaving 8 bases between them. Germline CDR1 reads GTSNPN; CDR2 reads SVGIG (reference sequence).

J is TRBJ2-3 and V is TRBV6-2 or TRBV6-3; 11 nucleotides line up with TRBD2. V was clipped by 2 bases and J by 1 base; unmatched bases: 8. CDR1 is MNHEY, CDR2 SVGEGT, per germline. This CDR3 has 18 residues. CDR3 in amino acids: CASSYDPGTSGGTDTQYF. For the CDR3, the DNA is TGTGCCAGCAGTTACGACCCCGGGACTAGCGGAGGCACAGATACGCAGTATTTT.

The J gene is TRBJ1-6, the V gene TRBV6-5; a possible D gene is TRBD1 (5 bases). This CDR3 contains 15 residues. Trimming pared 5 bases from V and 8 bases from J, leaving 16 bases between. Germline CDR1 is MNHEY and CDR2 is SVGAGI. The CDR3 here is CASSLQEGIDSPLHF. The CDR3, as DNA: TGTGCCAGCAGTCTCCAGGAGGGGATTGATTCACCCCTCCACTTT.

This clone was counted between two and nine times. The V call is TRBV19, the J call TRBJ1-2; D might be TRBD1 (6 bases). Germline lookup yields CDR1 LNHDA and CDR2 SQIVND (reference sequence). CDR3 size: 16 residues. The V and J ends lost 5 bases and 4 bases respectively, with 20 bases between them. This CDR3 is CASSLPRTETIYGYTF. CDR3 nucleotides: TGTGCCAGTAGTTTACCCCGGACAGAGACCATCTATGGCTACACCTTC.

The chain carries TRBV2 and TRBJ1-1; tentatively, D is TRBD1 (5 bases). The CDR3 totals 14 residues. Trimming stripped 8 bases from V and 5 bases from J, with 18 bases between. CDR1 SNHLY and CDR2 FYNNEI come from the germline V gene. The CDR3 region is CASRPQGLGTEAFF. The CDR3 region has the DNA TGTGCCAGCCGCCCCCAGGGCCTAGGGACTGAAGCTTTCTTT.

V usage is TRBV4-2 and J usage is TRBJ2-5, with 8 positions matching TRBD2. The CDR3 is made up of 15 amino acids. With 4 bases clipped from V and 7 bases from J, the junction kept 11 bases outside the gene matches. Germline loops: CDR1 LGHNA, CDR2 YNFKEQ. The CDR3: CASSPASGGSSTQYF. CDR3 nucleotides: TGTGCCAGCAGCCCCGCCAGCGGGGGCTCGTCGACCCAGTACTTC.